Listed here are 8 T cell receptor beta chains from one sample, sequenced in a study of PD-1 blockade in classical Hodgkin lymphoma. Clones were read by immunoSEQ multiplex PCR, and TCRdb kept only the in-frame ones, dropping some. The table has 21,000 or so clones, 77% seen once. Each patient relapsed following autologous stem cell transplantation, and prior brentuximab vedotin exposure differed. The sample consisted of peripheral blood mononuclear cells (PBMCs), taken before the second cycle of nivolumab. These receptors originate from a human donor with classical Hodgkin lymphoma.

This chain connects TRBV29-1 to TRBJ1-3, with unresolved D. V shed 4 bases and J shed 2 bases, with 9 bases lying between them. Looked up from germline, CDR1 is SQVTM and CDR2 is ANQGSEA. The CDR3 runs 13 residues. The CDR3 region has the DNA TGCAGCGTTGTTGGCACGACTGGAAACACCATATATTTT. This gives the protein CSVVGTTGNTIYF.

The CDR3: CASSEERDQPQHF. The CDR3 nucleotides are TGTGCCAGCAGTGAGGAGCGGGATCAGCCCCAGCATTTT. V is TRBV2 and J is TRBJ1-5; D gene unclear. The CDR3 totals 13 residues. V lost 3 bases, J lost 5 bases, and 8 bases lay in between. Germline V gene data show CDR1 as SNHLY and CDR2 as FYNNEI.

This clone is a singleton in its sample. This rearrangement joins TRBV4-1 to TRBJ2-1; D uncertain. CDR3 length: 18 residues. The germline V gene has CDR1 MGHRA and CDR2 YSYEKL. The V gene lost 0 bases and the J gene lost 0 bases, with 15 bases spanning the gap. The CDR3, as DNA: TGCGCCAGCAGCCAAGATGCGTCGTGGCGTTCCTCCTACAATGAGCAGTTCTTC. Its translation is CASSQDASWRSSYNEQFF.

About this clone itself: Within the sample, other DNA sequences also encode this same CDR3. The rearrangement joins TRBV7-9 to TRBJ2-1; D gene unclear. V shed 5 bases and J shed 6 bases, with 5 bases lying between them. This CDR3 is 11 amino acids long. Looked up from germline, CDR1 is SEHNR and CDR2 is FQNEAQ (reference sequence). The CDR3 protein is CASSPRNEQFF. Here the CDR3 DNA reads TGTGCCAGCAGCCCCCGCAATGAGCAGTTCTTC. Full variable domain (rest looked up from reference TRBV7-9 and TRBJ2-1): DTGVSQNPRHKITKRGQNVTFRCDPISEHNRLYWYRQTLGQGPEFLTYFQNEAQLEKSRLLSDRFSAERPKGSFSTLEIQRTEQGDSAMYLCASSPRNEQFFGPGTRLTVL.

J is TRBJ1-1 and V is TRBV6-1, with D maybe TRBD1 (5 bases). Germline assignment: CDR1 MNHNS and CDR2 SASEGT. This CDR3 region has 14 residues. The V end lost 8 bases, the J end lost 3 bases, and 16 bases lay between the germline ends. The DNA of the CDR3 is TGTGCCAGCTGGGGCGTTAACACGGACACTGAAGCTTTCTTT. The encoded protein is CASWGVNTDTEAFF.

This clone was picked up a small number of times. This rearrangement joins TRBV7-9 to TRBJ2-1; D gene uncertain. The CDR3 contains 11 residues. Per germline, CDR1 SEHNR and CDR2 FQNEAQ (reference sequence). Between the trimmed V and J ends, which lost 2 bases and 10 bases, there was a span of 6 bases. CDR3 DNA sequence: TGTGCCAGCAGCTTAACGGCGGAGCAGTTCTTC. Encoded protein: CASSLTAEQFF.

The chain couples TRBV6-1 to TRBJ1-2, with TRBD1 matching over 9 bases. The trim removed 6 bases at V and 4 bases at J, leaving 9 bases unmatched. Germline CDR1 is MNHNS and CDR2 is SASEGT. The CDR3 has 15 residues. The CDR3, as DNA: TGTGCCAGCAGCCTGGGACAGGGACCCACCTATGGCTACACCTTC. The encoded protein is CASSLGQGPTYGYTF.

The chain has TRBV6-5 and TRBJ1-6, with 7 bases that match TRBD1. Trimming cost V 6 bases and J 9 bases; bases outside gene matches: 11. This CDR3 spans 15 amino acids. Germline values: CDR1 MNHEY, CDR2 SVGAGI. This CDR3 reads CASSRERDRASPLHF. CDR3 nucleotides: TGTGCCAGCAGCCGCGAACGTGACAGGGCTTCACCCCTCCACTTT.